The next 10 T cell receptor beta chains were all read from a single sample in a study of a mutant IDH1 vaccine in newly diagnosed glioma (dated by TCRdb to about 2021). Library preparation was by the immunoSEQ multiplex PCR assay. Held by TCRdb, this immuneACCESS table contains in-frame sequences only and omits some clones. Under half of the omission traces to an unresolved V gene where checked; the cause of the rest is unknown. The sample table records roughly 32,000 clones; roughly nine tenths of these occur just once. The ten top clones hold 2% to 2.5% of the sample. Their specific antigens are unknown. Sample time point, as interpreted from the label and publication: week 47, end of study. A 20-mer mutant IDH1 peptide at 300 micrograms in Montanide made up each vaccine dose, which was injected subcutaneously together with topical imiquimod. The sequenced sample was PBMCs, obtained from a glioma patient whose treatment included an IDH1 peptide vaccine. These receptors were collected from a middle-aged man with glioma.

J is TRBJ2-1 and V is TRBV18, with D hard to call. CDR3 size: 13 residues. The germline gives CDR1 KGHSH, CDR2 LQKENI. Trimming took 3 bases from V and 5 from J, leaving 8 bases between them. CDR3 sequence reads: CASSPSQDNEQFF. In DNA form, the CDR3 reads TGTGCCAGCTCACCTTCCCAAGACAATGAGCAGTTCTTC.

The chain recombines TRBV7-2 with TRBJ2-7; 8 bases line up with TRBD1. V lost 2 bases, J lost 4 bases, and 7 bases stayed unmatched. The CDR3 is 15 residues long. Germline V gene sequence: CDR1 SGHTA, CDR2 FQGNSA. CDR3 DNA: TGTGCCAGCAGCTTACATGGGCAGGGGGCTTACGAGCAGTACGTC. Translation gives CASSLHGQGAYEQYV.

This chain links TRBV4-1 with TRBJ2-1; 9 nucleotides align to TRBD2. The germline gives CDR1 MGHRA, CDR2 YSYEKL. This CDR3 spans 15 amino acids. V lost 2 bases and J lost 8; bases outside the gene matches: 7. The CDR3 bases are TGCGCCAGCAGCCAAATGGCTAGCGGGGATGATGAGCAGTTCTTC. It codes for CASSQMASGDDEQFF.

This chain links TRBV7-9 with TRBJ2-5; D could derive from TRBD1 or TRBD2 (5 bases each). V lost 5 bases and J lost 11, with 18 bases in between. This CDR3 is built from 13 residues. Germline V lookup: CDR1 SEHNR, CDR2 FQNEAQ (reference sequence). CDR3 DNA sequence: TGTGCCAGCAGCCTCGTAGGGGAGTCCGGACAGTACTTC. Translating gives CASSLVGESGQYF. Full variable domain (remainder filled in from reference TRBV7-9 and TRBJ2-5): DTGVSQNPRHKITKRGQNVTFRCDPISEHNRLYWYRQTLGQGPEFLTYFQNEAQLEKSRLLSDRFSAERPKGSFSTLEIQRTEQGDSAMYLCASSLVGESGQYFGPGTRLLVL.

Here the CDR3 DNA reads TGTGCCAGCACCTCGCTCAGGGGGGGTGAGCAGTTCTTC. This translates into CASTSLRGGEQFF. The chain joins TRBV28 to TRBJ2-1; D is tentatively TRBD1 or TRBD2 (7 bases each). Trimming took 7 bases from V and 9 from J, leaving 16 bases between them. The germline CDR1 and CDR2 sequences are MDHEN and SYDVKM. The CDR3 extends over 13 amino acids.

CDR3 bases: TGTGCCATCAGTGAGGAGGCAAACTATGGCTACACCTTC. The encoded protein is CAISEEANYGYTF. The chain combines TRBV10-3 with TRBJ1-2; D ambiguous. Germline V CDR1 and CDR2: ENHRY, SYGVKD. Trimming left V 2 bases short and J 2 bases short, with 6 bases between. CDR3 length: 13 residues.

This chain joins TRBV27 and TRBJ1-6; no clear D gene. The CDR3 is 13 residues long. V lost 6 bases, J lost 10 bases, and 13 bases lay in between. Germline V lookup: CDR1 MNHEY, CDR2 SMNVEV (reference sequence). The CDR3 loop reads CASRVGYGSPLHF. CDR3 in DNA: TGTGCCAGCAGGGTGGGTTACGGGTCACCCCTCCACTTT.

The gene calls are TRBV7-9 and TRBJ1-1, with TRBD1 as a possible D gene (5 bases). Germline V gene lookup returns CDR1 SEHNR and CDR2 FQNEAQ (reference sequence). V was trimmed by 5 bases and J by 0 bases, leaving 10 bases between them. This CDR3 contains 14 residues. CDR3 sequence reads: CASSGQGLNTEAFF. The CDR3 DNA is TGTGCCAGCAGCGGGCAGGGTTTGAACACTGAAGCTTTCTTT.

The chain couples TRBV25-1 to TRBJ1-1; 7 nucleotides match TRBD1. CDR1 and CDR2 from the germline V gene are MGHDK and SYGVNS. Trimming at V came to 8 bases and at J to 1 base, leaving 4 bases not matched to a gene. There are 13 residues in the CDR3. The CDR3 reads CASGRTGNTEAFF. CDR3 coding DNA: TGTGCCAGCGGGAGGACAGGGAACACTGAAGCTTTCTTT.

The V gene is TRBV6-4, the J gene TRBJ2-1; D unresolved. V gave up 2 bases and J gave up 5 bases, with 7 bases separating them. Germline V CDR1 and CDR2: MRHNA, SNTAGT. The CDR3 has 13 amino acids. CDR3 sequence (DNA): TGTGCCAGCAGTGACAAGGGCCACAATGAGCAGTTCTTC. Protein sequence: CASSDKGHNEQFF.